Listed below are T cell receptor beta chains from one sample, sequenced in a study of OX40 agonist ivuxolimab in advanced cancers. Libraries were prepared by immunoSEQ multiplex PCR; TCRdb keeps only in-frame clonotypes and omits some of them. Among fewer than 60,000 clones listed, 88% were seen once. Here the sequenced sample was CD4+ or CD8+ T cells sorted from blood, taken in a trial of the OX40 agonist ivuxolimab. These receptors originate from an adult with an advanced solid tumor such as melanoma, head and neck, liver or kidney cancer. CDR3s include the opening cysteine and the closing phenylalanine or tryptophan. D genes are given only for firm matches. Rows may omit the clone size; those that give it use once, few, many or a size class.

CDR3aa: CASSPPGQGRGYTF
CDR3nt: TGTGCCAGCAGCCCACCGGGACAGGGACGGGGCTACACCTTC
j_gene: TRBJ1-2
v_gene: TRBV7-9
abundance: few
d_gene: TRBD1

CDR3aa: CASSLGTSVSYEQYF
CDR3nt: TGTGCCAGCAGCTTAGGGACTAGCGTCTCCTACGAGCAGTACTTC
j_gene: TRBJ2-7
v_gene: TRBV7-2
abundance: -
d_gene: TRBD2

CDR3aa: CATSREAGDYNEQFF
CDR3nt: TGTGCCACCAGCAGAGAAGCGGGAGACTACAATGAGCAGTTCTTC
j_gene: TRBJ2-1
v_gene: TRBV15
abundance: -
d_gene: TRBD2

CDR3aa: CASSSTGAYGYTF
CDR3nt: TGTGCCAGCAGCTCGACAGGGGCCTATGGCTACACCTTC
j_gene: TRBJ1-2
v_gene: TRBV28
abundance: -
d_gene: TRBD1

CDR3aa: CAWSVLYYGYTF
CDR3nt: TGTGCCTGGAGTGTACTTTACTATGGCTACACCTTC
j_gene: TRBJ1-2
v_gene: TRBV30
abundance: -
d_gene: -

CDR3aa: CASSEARDTEAFF
CDR3nt: TGTGCCAGCAGTGAAGCCCGGGACACTGAAGCTTTCTTT
j_gene: TRBJ1-1
v_gene: TRBV6-4
abundance: -
d_gene: -

CDR3aa: CASPSGIQGTYEQYF
CDR3nt: TGTGCCAGCCCGTCTGGGATCCAGGGTACCTACGAGCAGTACTTC
j_gene: TRBJ2-7
v_gene: TRBV6-1
abundance: -
d_gene: -

CDR3aa: CASSFSGEETQYF
CDR3nt: TGTGCCAGCAGCTTTTCCGGGGAAGAGACCCAGTACTTC
j_gene: TRBJ2-5
v_gene: TRBV5-4
abundance: -
d_gene: -

CDR3aa: CASRQQGTYEQYF
CDR3nt: TGTGCCAGCAGGCAACAGGGCACCTACGAGCAGTACTTC
j_gene: TRBJ2-7
v_gene: TRBV7-2
abundance: once
d_gene: -

CDR3aa: CASSSRRLPRAQYF
CDR3nt: TGTGCCAGCAGCTCCCGCAGGCTGCCGAGGGCCCAGTACTTC
j_gene: TRBJ2-5
v_gene: TRBV5-6
abundance: -
d_gene: -

CDR3aa: CASSTIPGIGSYEQYF
CDR3nt: TGTGCCAGCAGTACGATTCCGGGGATAGGGTCCTACGAGCAGTACTTC
j_gene: TRBJ2-7
v_gene: TRBV28
abundance: -
d_gene: -